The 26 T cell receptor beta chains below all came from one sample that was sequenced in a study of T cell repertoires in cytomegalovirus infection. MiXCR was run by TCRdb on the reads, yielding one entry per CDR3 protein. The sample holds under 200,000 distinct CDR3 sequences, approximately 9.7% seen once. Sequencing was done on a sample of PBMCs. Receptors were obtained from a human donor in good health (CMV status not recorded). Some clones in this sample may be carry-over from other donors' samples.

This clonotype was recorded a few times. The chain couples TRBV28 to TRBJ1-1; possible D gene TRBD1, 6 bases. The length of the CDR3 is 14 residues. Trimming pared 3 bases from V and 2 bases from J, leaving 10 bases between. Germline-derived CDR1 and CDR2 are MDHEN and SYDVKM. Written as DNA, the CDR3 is TGTGCCAGCAGTTTCGGACAGTTCAACACTGAAGCTTTCTTT. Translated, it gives CASSFGQFNTEAFF.

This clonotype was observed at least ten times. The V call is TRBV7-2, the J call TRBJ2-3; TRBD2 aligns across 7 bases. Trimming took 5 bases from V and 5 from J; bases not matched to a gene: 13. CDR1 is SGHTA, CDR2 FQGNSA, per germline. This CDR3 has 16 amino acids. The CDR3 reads CASSEGKTGGVDTQYF. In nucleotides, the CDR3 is TGTGCCAGCAGCGAAGGGAAAACGGGGGGTGTAGATACGCAGTATTTT.

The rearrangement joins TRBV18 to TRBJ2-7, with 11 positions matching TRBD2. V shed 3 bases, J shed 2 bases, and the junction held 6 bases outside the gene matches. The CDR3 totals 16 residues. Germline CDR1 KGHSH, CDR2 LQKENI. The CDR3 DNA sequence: TGTGCCAGCTCACCGCGACTAGCGGGGACAACCTACGAGCAGTACTTC. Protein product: CASSPRLAGTTYEQYF. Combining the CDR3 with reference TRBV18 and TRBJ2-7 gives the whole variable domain NAGVMQNPRHLVRRRGQEARLRCSPMKGHSHVYWYRQLPEEGLKFMVYLQKENIIDESGMPKERFSAEFPKEGPSILRIQQVVRGDSAAYFCASSPRLAGTTYEQYFGPGTRLTVT.

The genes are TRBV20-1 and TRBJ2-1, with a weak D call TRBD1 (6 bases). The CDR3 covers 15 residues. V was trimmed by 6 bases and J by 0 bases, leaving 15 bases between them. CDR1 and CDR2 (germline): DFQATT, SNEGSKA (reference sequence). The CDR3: CSARGTGSSYNEQFF. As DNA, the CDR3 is TGCAGTGCCCGGGGAACAGGGAGCTCCTACAATGAGCAGTTCTTC.

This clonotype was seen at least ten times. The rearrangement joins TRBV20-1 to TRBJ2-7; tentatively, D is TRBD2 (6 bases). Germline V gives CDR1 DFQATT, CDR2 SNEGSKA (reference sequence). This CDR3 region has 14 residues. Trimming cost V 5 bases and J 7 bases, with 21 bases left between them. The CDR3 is CSAGFTGDFGEQYF. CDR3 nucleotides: TGCAGTGCTGGATTTACCGGGGACTTCGGGGAGCAGTACTTC.

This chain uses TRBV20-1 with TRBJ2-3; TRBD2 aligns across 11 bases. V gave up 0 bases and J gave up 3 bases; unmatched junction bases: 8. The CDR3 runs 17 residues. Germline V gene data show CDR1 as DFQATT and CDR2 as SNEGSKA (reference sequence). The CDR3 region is CSARDPQTSGMTDTQYF. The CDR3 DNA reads TGCAGTGCTAGAGATCCCCAGACTAGCGGGATGACAGATACGCAGTATTTT.

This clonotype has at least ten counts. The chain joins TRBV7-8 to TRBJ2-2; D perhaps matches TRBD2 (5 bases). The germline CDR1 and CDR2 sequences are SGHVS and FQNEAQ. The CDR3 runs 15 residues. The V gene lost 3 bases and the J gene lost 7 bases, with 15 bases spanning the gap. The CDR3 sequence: CASSFPSGVSGELFF. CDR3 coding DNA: TGTGCCAGCAGCTTCCCCTCCGGGGTCAGCGGGGAGCTGTTTTTT.

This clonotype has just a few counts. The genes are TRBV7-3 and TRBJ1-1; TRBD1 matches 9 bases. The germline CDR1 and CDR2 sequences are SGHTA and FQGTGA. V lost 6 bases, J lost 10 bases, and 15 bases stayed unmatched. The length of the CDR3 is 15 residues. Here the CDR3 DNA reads TGTGCCAGCAGTCCAACCTCCGCGGGGACAGGGACAGCTTTCTTT. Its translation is CASSPTSAGTGTAFF.

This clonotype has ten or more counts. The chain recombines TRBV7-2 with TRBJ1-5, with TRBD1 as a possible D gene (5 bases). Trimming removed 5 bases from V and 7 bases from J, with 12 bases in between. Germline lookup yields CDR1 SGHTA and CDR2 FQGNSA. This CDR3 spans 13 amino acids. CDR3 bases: TGTGCCAGCAGCCCGACAGTTGAACAGCCCCAGCATTTT. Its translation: CASSPTVEQPQHF.

The CDR3 nucleotides read TGTGCCTGGAGTCCACTAGCGGGAGGAAATGAGCAGTTCTTC. Protein sequence: CAWSPLAGGNEQFF. The rearrangement joins TRBV30 to TRBJ2-1; 12 bases line up with TRBD2. Germline CDR1 is GTSNPN and CDR2 is SVGIG (reference sequence). The ends lost 2 bases at V and 7 bases at J; junction bases unmatched: 3. The length of the CDR3 is 14 residues.

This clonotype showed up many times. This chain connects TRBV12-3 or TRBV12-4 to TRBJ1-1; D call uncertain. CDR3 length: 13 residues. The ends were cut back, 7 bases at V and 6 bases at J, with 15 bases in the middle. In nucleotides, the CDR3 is TGTGCCAGCACCCCCGAGGGTGGCTCTGAAGCTTTCTTT. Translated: CASTPEGGSEAFF.

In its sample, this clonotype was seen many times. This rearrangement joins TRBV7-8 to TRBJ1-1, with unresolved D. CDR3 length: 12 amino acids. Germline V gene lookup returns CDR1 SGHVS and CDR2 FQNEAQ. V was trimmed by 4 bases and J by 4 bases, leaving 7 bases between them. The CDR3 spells CASSWGGTEAFF. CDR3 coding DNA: TGTGCCAGCAGCTGGGGTGGCACTGAAGCTTTCTTT.

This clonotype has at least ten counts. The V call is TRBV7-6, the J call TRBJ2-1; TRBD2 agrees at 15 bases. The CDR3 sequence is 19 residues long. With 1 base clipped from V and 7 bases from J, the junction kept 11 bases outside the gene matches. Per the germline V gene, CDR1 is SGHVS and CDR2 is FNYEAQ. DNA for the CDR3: TGTGCCAGCAGCTTAGAAAAGGGACTAGCGGGAGGCCGGTGGAATGAGCAGTTCTTC. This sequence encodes CASSLEKGLAGGRWNEQFF.

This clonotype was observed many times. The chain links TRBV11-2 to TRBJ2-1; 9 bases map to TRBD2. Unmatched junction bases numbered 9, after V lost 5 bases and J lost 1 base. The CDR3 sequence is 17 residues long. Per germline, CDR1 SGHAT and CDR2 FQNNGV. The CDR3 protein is CASSRGGGTLSYNEQFF. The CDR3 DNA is TGTGCCAGCAGCCGCGGGGGGGGGACGCTATCCTACAATGAGCAGTTCTTC.

In DNA, the CDR3 is TGTGCCAGTAGTATAGAGGCCTATCAGCCCCAGCATTTT. Amino acid sequence: CASSIEAYQPQHF. The gene calls are TRBV19 and TRBJ1-5, with no clear D. The length of the CDR3 is 13 residues. The V gene lost 0 bases and the J gene lost 5 bases, with 5 bases spanning the gap. Germline loops: CDR1 LNHDA, CDR2 SQIVND (reference sequence).

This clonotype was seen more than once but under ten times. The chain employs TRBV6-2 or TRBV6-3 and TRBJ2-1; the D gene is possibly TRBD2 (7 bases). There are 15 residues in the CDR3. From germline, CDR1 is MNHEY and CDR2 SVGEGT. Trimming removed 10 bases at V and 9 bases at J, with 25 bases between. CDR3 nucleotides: TGTGCCAACAGCAAGGGTTTCGGGGGGCCAAGTGAGCAGTTCTTC. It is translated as CANSKGFGGPSEQFF.

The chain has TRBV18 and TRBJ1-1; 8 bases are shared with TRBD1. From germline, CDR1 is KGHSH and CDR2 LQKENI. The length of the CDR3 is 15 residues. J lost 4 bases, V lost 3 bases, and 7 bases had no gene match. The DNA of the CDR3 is TGTGCCAGCTCACCGGACACAGGGGGTCGCACTGAAGCTTTCTTT. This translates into CASSPDTGGRTEAFF.

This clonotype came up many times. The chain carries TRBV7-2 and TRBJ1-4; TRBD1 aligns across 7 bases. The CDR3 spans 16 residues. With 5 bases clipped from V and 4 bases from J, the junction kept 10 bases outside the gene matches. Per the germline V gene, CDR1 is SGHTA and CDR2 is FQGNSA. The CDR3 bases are TGTGCCAGCAGCCGGGACAGCCAGGGAATTAATGAAAAACTGTTTTTT. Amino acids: CASSRDSQGINEKLFF.

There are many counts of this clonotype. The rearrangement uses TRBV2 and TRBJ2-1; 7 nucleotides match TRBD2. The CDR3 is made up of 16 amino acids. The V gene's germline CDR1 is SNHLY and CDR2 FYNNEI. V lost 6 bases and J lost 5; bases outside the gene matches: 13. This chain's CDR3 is CASSALEAGADNEQFF. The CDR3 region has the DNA TGTGCCAGCAGCGCTCTCGAGGCGGGAGCGGACAATGAGCAGTTCTTC. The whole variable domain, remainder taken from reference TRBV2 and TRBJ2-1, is EPEVTQTPSHQVTQMGQEVILRCVPISNHLYFYWYRQILGQKVEFLVSFYNNEISEKSEIFDDQFSVERPDGSNFTLKIRSTKLEDSAMYFCASSALEAGADNEQFFGPGTRLTVL.

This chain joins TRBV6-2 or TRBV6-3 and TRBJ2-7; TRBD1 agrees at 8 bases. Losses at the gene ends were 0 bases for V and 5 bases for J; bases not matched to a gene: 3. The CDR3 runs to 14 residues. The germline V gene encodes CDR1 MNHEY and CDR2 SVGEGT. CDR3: CASSYSTDRDEQYF. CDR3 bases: TGTGCCAGCAGTTACTCAACGGACAGGGACGAGCAGTACTTC.

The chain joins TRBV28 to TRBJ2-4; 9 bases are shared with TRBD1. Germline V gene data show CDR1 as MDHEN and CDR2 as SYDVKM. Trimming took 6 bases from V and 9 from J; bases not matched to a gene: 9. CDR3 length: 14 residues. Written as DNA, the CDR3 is TGTGCCAGCAGCCTATCGACAGGGGGGACCATTCAGTACTTC. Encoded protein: CASSLSTGGTIQYF.

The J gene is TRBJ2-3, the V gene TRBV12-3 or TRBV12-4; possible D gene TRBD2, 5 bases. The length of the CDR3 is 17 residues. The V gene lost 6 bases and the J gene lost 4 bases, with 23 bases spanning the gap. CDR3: CASSPPGPRGSADTQYF. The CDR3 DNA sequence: TGTGCCAGCAGCCCGCCCGGGCCCCGAGGGTCGGCAGATACGCAGTATTTT.

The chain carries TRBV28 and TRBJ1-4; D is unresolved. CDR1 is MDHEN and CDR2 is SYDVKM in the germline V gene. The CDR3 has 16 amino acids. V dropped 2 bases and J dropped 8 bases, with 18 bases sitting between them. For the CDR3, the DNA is TGTGCCAGCAGTTTAGCGTCACAGCCGGGAAGGGAAAAACTGTTTTTT. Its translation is CASSLASQPGREKLFF. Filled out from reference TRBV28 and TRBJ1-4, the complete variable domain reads DVKVTQSSRYLVKRTGEKVFLECVQDMDHENMFWYRQDPGLGLRLIYFSYDVKMKEKGDIPEGYSVSREKKERFSLILESASTNQTSMYLCASSLASQPGREKLFFGSGTQLSVL.

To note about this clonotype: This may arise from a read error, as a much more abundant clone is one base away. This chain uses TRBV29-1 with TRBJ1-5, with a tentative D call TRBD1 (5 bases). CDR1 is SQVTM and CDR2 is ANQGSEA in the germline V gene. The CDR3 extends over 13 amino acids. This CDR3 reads CSVRDGGNQPQLF. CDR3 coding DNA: TGCAGCGTCAGGGACGGGGGGAATCAGCCCCAGCTTTTT.

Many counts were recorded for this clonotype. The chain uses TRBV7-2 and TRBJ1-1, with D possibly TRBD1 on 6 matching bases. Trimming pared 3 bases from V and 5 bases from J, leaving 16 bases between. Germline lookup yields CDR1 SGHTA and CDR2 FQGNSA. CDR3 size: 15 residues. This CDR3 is CASSLSLGGLTEAFF. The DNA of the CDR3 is TGTGCCAGCAGCTTGAGTTTAGGGGGGCTAACTGAAGCTTTCTTT.

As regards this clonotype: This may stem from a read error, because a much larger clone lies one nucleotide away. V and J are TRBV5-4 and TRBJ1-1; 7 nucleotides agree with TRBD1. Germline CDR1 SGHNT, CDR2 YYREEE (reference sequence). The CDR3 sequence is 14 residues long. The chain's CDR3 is CASSRKAGGTEAYF. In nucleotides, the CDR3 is TGTGCCAGCAGCCGCAAAGCAGGGGGGACTGAAGCTTACTTT.